This T cell receptor beta chain was obtained from a study of control samples from healthy donors and cancer patients. The data were produced by immunoSEQ multiplex PCR, yet TCRdb's version contains in-frame clones alone and is incomplete. The table has approximately 150,000 clones, about 90% seen once. CDR1 and CDR2 from the germline V gene are MNHEY and SVGAGI. CDR3 size: 12 residues. Trimming left V 6 bases short and J 6 bases short, with 9 bases between. The sequence was obtained from a man aged 30 to 45 in good health. The rearrangement links TRBV6-5 to TRBJ1-5; maybe TRBD1 (6 bases). Sequenced input: blood. In DNA, the CDR3 is TGTGCCAGCAGGGCACAGGGTCAGCCCCAGCATTTT. It translates to CASRAQGQPQHF.